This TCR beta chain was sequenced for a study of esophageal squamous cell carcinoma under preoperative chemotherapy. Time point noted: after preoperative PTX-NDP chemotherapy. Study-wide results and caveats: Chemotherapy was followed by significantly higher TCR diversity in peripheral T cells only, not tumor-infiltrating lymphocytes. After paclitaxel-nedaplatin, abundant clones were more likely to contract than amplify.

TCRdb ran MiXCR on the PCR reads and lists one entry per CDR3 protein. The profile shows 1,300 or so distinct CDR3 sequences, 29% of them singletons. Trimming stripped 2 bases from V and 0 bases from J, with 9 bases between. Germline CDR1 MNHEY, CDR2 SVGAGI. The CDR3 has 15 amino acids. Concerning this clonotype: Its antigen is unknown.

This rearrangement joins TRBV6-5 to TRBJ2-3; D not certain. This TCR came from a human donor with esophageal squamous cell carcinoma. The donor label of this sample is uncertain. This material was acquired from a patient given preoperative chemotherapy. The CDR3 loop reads CASSYRYPSTDTQYF. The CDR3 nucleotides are TGTGCCAGCAGTTACCGATACCCTAGCACAGATACGCAGTATTTT.